A selection of T cell receptor beta chains follows, all from one sample in a study of radiotherapy plus CTLA-4 blockade in lung cancer. Profiling relied on immunoSEQ multiplex PCR, and the TCRdb table lists in-frame clones only, not all of them. This sample carries around 77,000 clones, roughly 74% of them seen once, and the ten largest clones take approximately 10%. The sample consisted of peripheral blood, taken from a patient treated with radiotherapy plus ipilimumab. The source is a human donor with non-small cell lung cancer whose response to radiotherapy plus ipilimumab could not be evaluated. Each CDR3 is given with its conserved first and last residue. Each record gives: J gene, D gene, V gene, CDR3 DNA, CDR3 protein. The D gene is left open where the match is weak.

TRBJ1-5,TRBD1,TRBV27,TGTGCCAGCAGTTTATCAGGGGGCAGTCAGCCCCAGCATTTT,CASSLSGGSQPQHF
TRBJ1-2,TRBD1,TRBV4-2,TGTGCCAGCAGCCGCCTCACAGGGGTTTTATATGGCTACACCTTC,CASSRLTGVLYGYTF
TRBJ2-1,TRBD2,TRBV11-3,TGTGCCAGCAGCTTAGGGGCCTGGGGGACTAGCGGGTATGAGCAGTTCTTC,CASSLGAWGTSGYEQFF
TRBJ1-2,TRBD1,TRBV10-3,TGTGCCATCACGGGACAGGGGGGGTTCGGCTACACCTTC,CAITGQGGFGYTF
TRBJ2-1,TRBD2,TRBV11-1,TGTGCCAGCAGAAGAACTAGCGGGAGTGTGGTGAATGAGCAGTTCTTC,CASRRTSGSVVNEQFF
TRBJ1-5,NA,TRBV28,TGTGCCAGCAGTTTTCAGGGTAACAGCAATCAGCCCCAGCATTTT,CASSFQGNSNQPQHF
TRBJ1-1,NA,TRBV30,TGTGCCTGGACCCGAAGGGGGGGCGCGGACACTGAAGCTTTCTTT,CAWTRRGGADTEAFF
TRBJ1-2,NA,TRBV7-9,TGTGCCAGCAGCTCCATCCTAAGGGCAGGGGATGGCTACACCTTC,CASSSILRAGDGYTF
TRBJ2-7,TRBD2,TRBV27,TGTGCCAGCAGTTTACCCCCTCCGGGGGGTTACGAGCAGTACTTC,CASSLPPPGGYEQYF
TRBJ1-1,NA,TRBV27,TGTGCCAGCAGTTACCAGGGATACACTGAAGCTTTCTTT,CASSYQGYTEAFF
TRBJ2-1,TRBD2,TRBV2,TGTGCCAGCAGTGTTCCCCTGGGTCCCTGGACTAGCGGGAGATACAATGAGCAGTTCTTC,CASSVPLGPWTSGRYNEQFF
TRBJ2-7,TRBD2,TRBV6-5,TGTGCCAGCGGGAGGGCGGGACTCAGCTCCTACGAGCAGTACTTC,CASGRAGLSSYEQYF
TRBJ2-3,NA,TRBV6-5,TGTGCCAGCAGTGTCCCGGGACTCCCCTCAGATACGCAGTATTTT,CASSVPGLPSDTQYF
TRBJ2-4,TRBD1,TRBV4-3,TGCGCCAGCAGCCAAGTCGGCAGGGGGCCGAGAAACATTCAGTACTTC,CASSQVGRGPRNIQYF